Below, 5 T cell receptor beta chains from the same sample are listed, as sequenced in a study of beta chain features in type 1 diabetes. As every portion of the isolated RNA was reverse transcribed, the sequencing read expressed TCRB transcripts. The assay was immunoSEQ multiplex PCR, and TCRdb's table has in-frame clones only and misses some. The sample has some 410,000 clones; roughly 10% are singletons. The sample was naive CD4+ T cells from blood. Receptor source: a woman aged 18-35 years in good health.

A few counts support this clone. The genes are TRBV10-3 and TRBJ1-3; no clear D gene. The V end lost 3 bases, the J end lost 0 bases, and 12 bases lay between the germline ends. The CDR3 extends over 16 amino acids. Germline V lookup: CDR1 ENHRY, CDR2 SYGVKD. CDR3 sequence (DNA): TGTGCCATCAGTGATCCGGGCGCCGGCTCTGGAAACACCATATATTTT. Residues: CAISDPGAGSGNTIYF.

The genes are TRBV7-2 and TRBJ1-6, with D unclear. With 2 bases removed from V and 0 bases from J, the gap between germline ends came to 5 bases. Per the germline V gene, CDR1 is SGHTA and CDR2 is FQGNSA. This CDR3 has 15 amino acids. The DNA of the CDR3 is TGTGCCAGCAGCTTACAAAGCTCCTATAATTCACCCCTCCACTTT. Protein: CASSLQSSYNSPLHF.

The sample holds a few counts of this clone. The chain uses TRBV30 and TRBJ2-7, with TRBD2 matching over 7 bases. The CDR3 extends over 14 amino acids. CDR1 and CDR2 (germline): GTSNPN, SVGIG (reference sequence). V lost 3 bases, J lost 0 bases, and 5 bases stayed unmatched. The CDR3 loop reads CAWRDRGVSYEQYF. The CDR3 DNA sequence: TGTGCCTGGAGGGATCGGGGGGTCTCCTACGAGCAGTACTTC.

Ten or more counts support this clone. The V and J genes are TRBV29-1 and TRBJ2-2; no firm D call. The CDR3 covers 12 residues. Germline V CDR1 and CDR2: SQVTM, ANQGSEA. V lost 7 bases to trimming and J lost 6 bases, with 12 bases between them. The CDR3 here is CSARLDAGELFF. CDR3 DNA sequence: TGCAGCGCCCGATTAGACGCCGGGGAGCTGTTTTTT.

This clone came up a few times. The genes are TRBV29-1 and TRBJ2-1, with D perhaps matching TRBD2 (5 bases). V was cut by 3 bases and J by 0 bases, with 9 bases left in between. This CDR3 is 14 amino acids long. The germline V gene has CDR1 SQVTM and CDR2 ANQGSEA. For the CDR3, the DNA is TGCAGCGTTGACTGGAGCGGCTCCTACAATGAGCAGTTCTTC. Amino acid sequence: CSVDWSGSYNEQFF.